This TCR beta chain originates from a study of T cells after yellow fever vaccination. At the level of the study: Fractions with few cells were prepared using SMART-Seq v4 Ultra Low Input. Study conclusions and caveats: A large majority of primary-vaccination clones showed up again after the booster (under 98% CD4, around 90% CD8). Compared with primary, the secondary response was weaker and peaked at day 5, not 15.

The V end lost 1 base, the J end lost 7 bases, and 12 bases lay between the germline ends. The CDR3 is made up of 13 amino acids. Germline V gene lookup returns CDR1 SGHDT and CDR2 YYEEEE. This clonotype was found a few times. The antigen is undetermined. TCRdb re-called the 5' RACE reads through MiXCR, storing one row per CDR3 protein. The table lists over 70,000 distinct CDR3 sequences, around 7.7% of them singletons, with more than 35% in the top ten. The sequencing here drew on CD8+ T cells sorted from PBMCs, taken on the day of the yellow fever booster vaccination. The clonotype originates from a man aged 30 to 45 who received the YFV17D yellow fever vaccine. V usage is TRBV5-6 and J usage is TRBJ2-7; no clear D. This CDR3 is CASSLLPDVEQYF. In nucleotides, the CDR3 is TGTGCCAGCAGCTTGTTACCGGACGTTGAGCAGTACTTC.